The 15 T cell receptor beta chains listed next were all sequenced from one sample in a study of T cell repertoires in cytomegalovirus infection. In TCRdb, the reads were re-called with MiXCR into one record per CDR3 protein. This table has 600,000 to 800,000 distinct CDR3 sequences, 20% to 30% appearing once. The specimen sequenced was CD8+ T cells from PBMCs. The receptor set was obtained from a human donor in good health (CMV status not recorded). Some clones in this sample may be carry-over from other donors' samples.

This clonotype was counted only a few times. This chain connects TRBV23-1 to TRBJ2-2, with D unclear. TRBV23-1 is placed among ORFs of uncertain function. Trimming removed 5 bases from V and 2 bases from J, with 12 bases in between. CDR3 length: 15 amino acids. The CDR3 DNA reads as TGCGCCAGCAGTTCCTGGAGCCCTAACACCGGGGAGCTGTTTTTT. Encoded protein: CASSSWSPNTGELFF.

This clonotype has a handful of counts. The genes are TRBV2 and TRBJ2-5; unclear D gene. The CDR3 extends over 16 amino acids. Per the germline V gene, CDR1 is SNHLY and CDR2 is FYNNEI. The germline V and J ends were trimmed by 5 bases and 1 base, with 17 bases remaining between them. CDR3 DNA sequence: TGTGCCAGCAGTCCAGTCGACGTCTCCGTCCAAGAGACCCAGTACTTC. Amino acids: CASSPVDVSVQETQYF.

V gene TRBV12-5 combines with J gene TRBJ1-1; D remains ambiguous. The CDR3 is made up of 13 amino acids. The germline gives CDR1 LGHNT, CDR2 FRNRAP. V was pared by 0 bases and J by 4 bases, with 6 bases between. The chain's CDR3 is CASGLVEVTEAFF. As DNA, the CDR3 is TGTGCTAGTGGTTTGGTAGAGGTCACTGAAGCTTTCTTT.

The chain is built from TRBV5-5 and TRBJ2-7, with TRBD1 matching 8 bases. Germline V gives CDR1 SGHKS, CDR2 YYEKEE (reference sequence). The CDR3 consists of 14 residues. CDR3 protein: CASSLGTGTYDQYV. CDR3 DNA sequence: TGTGCCAGCAGCTTGGGGACAGGGACCTACGATCAGTACGTC.

The chain joins TRBV19 to TRBJ1-1; TRBD1 aligns across 7 bases. CDR1 LNHDA and CDR2 SQIVND come from the germline V gene (reference sequence). The CDR3 is 15 amino acids. J was trimmed by 1 base and V by 5 bases; bases with no gene match: 7. The CDR3 loop is CASSLTGQSNTEAFF. For the CDR3, the DNA is TGTGCCAGTAGTTTAACGGGACAGTCGAACACTGAAGCTTTCTTT.

This clonotype occurred a few times. DNA for the CDR3: TGTGCCAGTAGTATTCCCTACCTCAATGAGCAGTTCTTC. This encodes CASSIPYLNEQFF. The chain is built from TRBV19 and TRBJ2-1; D gene ambiguous. The V gene's germline CDR1 is LNHDA and CDR2 SQIVND (reference sequence). V was trimmed by 3 bases and J by 6 bases, leaving 9 bases between them. The CDR3 sequence is 13 residues long. The full variable domain, completed using reference TRBV19 and TRBJ2-1, is DGGITQSPKYLFRKEGQNVTLSCEQNLNHDAMYWYRQDPGQGLRLIYYSQIVNDFQKGDIAEGYSVSREKKESFPLTVTSAQKNPTAFYLCASSIPYLNEQFFGPGTRLTVL.

There are many counts of this clonotype. The chain has TRBV7-2 and TRBJ2-7; no reliable D call. Trimming shortened V by 5 bases and J by 2 bases, and 16 bases separated the two germline ends. The CDR3 loop spans 15 amino acids. Germline assignment: CDR1 SGHTA and CDR2 FQGNSA. The CDR3 nucleotides are TGTGCCAGCAGCCCTTCGGGCCCAGTGCCCTACGAGCAGTACGTC. It codes for CASSPSGPVPYEQYV.

This clonotype has ten or more counts. In DNA form, the CDR3 reads TGTGCCAGCAGCCCCGGACAGGGTCAAGGACGGGGCTACACCTTC. This codes for CASSPGQGQGRGYTF. The chain couples TRBV7-2 to TRBJ1-2; 8 positions agree with TRBD1. V gave up 5 bases and J gave up 8 bases; unmatched junction bases: 13. Germline-derived CDR1 and CDR2 are SGHTA and FQGNSA. This CDR3 region has 15 residues.

This clonotype was seen more than once but under ten times. This chain connects TRBV7-2 to TRBJ2-2; 9 bases are a match to TRBD2. This CDR3 has 16 residues. The V gene's germline CDR1 is SGHTA and CDR2 FQGNSA. Trimming cost V 5 bases and J 3 bases; bases outside gene matches: 7. The CDR3 DNA follows: TGTGCCAGCAGCCATCAAGCGGGGGGTTACACCGGGGAGCTGTTTTTT. Protein product: CASSHQAGGYTGELFF.

Only a few counts were recorded for this clonotype. The V gene is TRBV12-5, the J gene TRBJ2-1; D call uncertain. The V end lost 5 bases, the J end lost 5 bases, and 4 bases lay between the germline ends. The CDR3 contains 11 residues. The germline V gene encodes CDR1 LGHNT and CDR2 FRNRAP. The CDR3 loop is CASGLNNEQFF. CDR3 coding DNA: TGTGCTAGTGGTCTCAACAATGAGCAGTTCTTC.

This clonotype was seen repeatedly, ten times or more. The J gene is TRBJ2-3, the V gene TRBV6-1; D perhaps matches TRBD2 (7 bases). The germline V gene encodes CDR1 MNHNS and CDR2 SASEGT. V lost 6 bases, J lost 4 bases, and 26 bases lay in between. The length of the CDR3 is 18 residues. The CDR3, as DNA: TGTGCCAGCAGCCCCTATCCAGGGGAGGGGTCTATCGCAGATACGCAGTATTTT. Translating gives CASSPYPGEGSIADTQYF.

This clonotype was observed a handful of times. The chain carries TRBV6-2 or TRBV6-3 and TRBJ1-2; D remains ambiguous. CDR3 size: 13 residues. V was clipped by 8 bases and J by 8 bases, with 18 bases between them. The germline CDR1 and CDR2 sequences are MNHEY and SVGEGT. As DNA, the CDR3 is TGTGCCAGCGCCGCTGGTTCGACGGGGGGCTACACCTTC. Translation: CASAAGSTGGYTF.

This clonotype was seen many times. The genes are TRBV7-2 and TRBJ2-7; D may match TRBD1 or TRBD2 (5 bases each). The ends were cut back, 5 bases at V and 12 bases at J, with 17 bases in the middle. The CDR3 is 12 amino acids. The germline CDR1 and CDR2 sequences are SGHTA and FQGNSA. In nucleotides, the CDR3 is TGTGCCAGCAGCAGAAGGGGATACGGGGTGTACTTC. It encodes CASSRRGYGVYF.

This clonotype was observed many times. This chain joins TRBV7-2 and TRBJ1-3; no firm D call. The germline V gene encodes CDR1 SGHTA and CDR2 FQGNSA. Trimming pared 5 bases from V and 4 bases from J, leaving 12 bases between. This CDR3 region has 14 residues. The CDR3 loop is CASSPYEYGNTIYF. The CDR3 DNA reads TGTGCCAGCAGCCCTTACGAATACGGAAACACCATATATTTT.

The V call is TRBV7-3, the J call TRBJ1-5; no reliable D call. Deletions cut 6 bases from V and 3 bases from J, with 9 bases between. The CDR3 consists of 13 residues. Germline V CDR1 and CDR2: SGHTA, FQGTGA. CDR3 region: CASRSYDNQPQHF. The CDR3 nucleotides are TGTGCCAGCAGGTCCTACGACAATCAGCCCCAGCATTTT.